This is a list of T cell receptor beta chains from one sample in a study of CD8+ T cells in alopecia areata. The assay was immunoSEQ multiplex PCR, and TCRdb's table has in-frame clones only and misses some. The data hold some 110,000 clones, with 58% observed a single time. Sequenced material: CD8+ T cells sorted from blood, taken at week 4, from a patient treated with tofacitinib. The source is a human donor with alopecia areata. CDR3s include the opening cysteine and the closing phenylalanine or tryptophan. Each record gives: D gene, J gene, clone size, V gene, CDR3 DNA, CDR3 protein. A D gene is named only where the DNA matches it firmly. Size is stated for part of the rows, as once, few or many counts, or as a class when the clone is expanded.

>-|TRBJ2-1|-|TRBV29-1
TGCAGCGCCGAAGGGGACAATGAGCAGTTCTTC
CSAEGDNEQFF
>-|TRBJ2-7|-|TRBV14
TGTGCCAGCAGCCAAGTCTGGAACTCCTACGAGCAGTACTTC
CASSQVWNSYEQYF
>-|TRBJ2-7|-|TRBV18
TGTGCCAGCTCACCGGGGGGGCGATACGAGCAGTACTTC
CASSPGGRYEQYF
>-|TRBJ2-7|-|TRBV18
TGTGCCAGCTCACCAGAACAGCTAGTCTACGAGCAGTACTTC
CASSPEQLVYEQYF
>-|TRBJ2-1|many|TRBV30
TGTGCCTGGGGAGGTAGCTCCTACAATGAGCAGTTCTTC
CAWGGSSYNEQFF
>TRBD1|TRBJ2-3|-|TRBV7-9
TGTGCCAGCAGCCCCCCGACAGGGCCAAGCACAGATACGCAGTATTTT
CASSPPTGPSTDTQYF
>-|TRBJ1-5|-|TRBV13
TGTGCCAGCAGCTTAGGTGGACCTCATCAGCCCCAGCATTTT
CASSLGGPHQPQHF
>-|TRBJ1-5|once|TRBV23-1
TGCGCCAGCAGTCAGGGGGCACCCGTTTCAGATCAGCCCCAGCATTTT
CASSQGAPVSDQPQHF
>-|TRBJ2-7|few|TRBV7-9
TGTGCCAGCAGCTCAGGGTTAAGCTACGAGCAGTACTTC
CASSSGLSYEQYF
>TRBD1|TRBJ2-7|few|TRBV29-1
TGCAGCGTTGTTGGACAGGGCTCCTACGAGCAGTACTTC
CSVVGQGSYEQYF
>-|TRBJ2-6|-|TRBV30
TGTGCCTGGAGTTCAGGGACTGGGGCCAACGTCCTGACTTTC
CAWSSGTGANVLTF
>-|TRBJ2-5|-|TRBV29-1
TGCAGCGTTGAGCGGGGGCGAGAGACCCAGTACTTC
CSVERGRETQYF
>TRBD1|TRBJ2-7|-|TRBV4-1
TGCGCCAGCAGCCACGGCCCGGGACAGGGGTTGTACGAGCAGTACTTC
CASSHGPGQGLYEQYF
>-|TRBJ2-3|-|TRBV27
TGTGCCAGCAGTTTATTGTCCCGCACAGATACGCAGTATTTT
CASSLLSRTDTQYF
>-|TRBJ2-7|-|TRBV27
TGTGCCAGCAGTTTGCGGCCTCCTTCGGGGGAGCAGTACTTC
CASSLRPPSGEQYF
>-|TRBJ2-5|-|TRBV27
TGTGCCAGCATGGGGCTAGCTCAAGAGACCCAGTACTTC
CASMGLAQETQYF
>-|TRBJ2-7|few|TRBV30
TGTGCCTGGAGTCCTGACCGGGACACCTCCTACGAGCAGTACTTC
CAWSPDRDTSYEQYF
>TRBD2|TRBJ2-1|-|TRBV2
TGTGCCAGCAGAGGGACTAGCAACCATGAGCAGTTCTTC
CASRGTSNHEQFF
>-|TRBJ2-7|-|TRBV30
TGTGCCTGGACTAGAGGGATGTCCTACGAGCAGTACTTC
CAWTRGMSYEQYF
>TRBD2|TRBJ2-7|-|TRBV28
TGTGCCAGCAGTTTCCCTAGCGGGTACGAGCAGTACTTC
CASSFPSGYEQYF
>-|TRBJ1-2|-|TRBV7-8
TGTGCCAGCAGCGTGAGTTCATCTGGTTCTTCCAACTATGGCTACACCTTC
CASSVSSSGSSNYGYTF
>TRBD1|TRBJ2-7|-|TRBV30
TGTGCCTGGGGTCAGGGGGCGTACGAGCAGTACTTC
CAWGQGAYEQYF